These 25 T cell receptor beta chains came from one sample sequenced in a study of patients and donors after allogeneic stem cell transplantation. TCRdb called the RT-PCR reads again in MiXCR, with one record for every CDR3 protein. Here the sample spans 920,000 or so distinct CDR3 sequences, roughly 18% being singletons. Sequencing used blood, either unsorted or a sorted T cell fraction (not recorded which). Every receptor here comes from a human donor who was either an allogeneic HSCT recipient or a stem cell or donor lymphocyte infusion donor (not recorded which). It is not recorded whose cells these are; they may come from a transplant donor.

This clonotype was counted a few times. V gene TRBV6-4 combines with J gene TRBJ1-2; a weak D match, TRBD1 (5 bases). Germline CDR1 MRHNA, CDR2 SNTAGT. The CDR3 length is 13 residues. Trimming took 6 bases from V and 4 from J, leaving 12 bases between them. The CDR3 protein is CASSHTGTYGYTF. The CDR3 nucleotides are TGTGCCAGCAGCCACACCGGGACCTATGGCTACACCTTC.

The chain recombines TRBV6-5 with TRBJ2-5; TRBD1 agrees at 10 bases. With 2 bases clipped from V and 5 bases from J, the junction kept 5 bases outside the gene matches. Germline V lookup: CDR1 MNHEY, CDR2 SVGAGI. CDR3 size: 15 residues. CDR3 bases: TGTGCCAGCAGTTACGGACAGGGGGTCGGGGAGACCCAGTACTTC. It encodes CASSYGQGVGETQYF.

The sample holds a few counts of this clonotype. The rearrangement joins TRBV12-3 or TRBV12-4 to TRBJ1-2; 8 positions agree with TRBD1. The V segment lost 5 bases and the J segment 7 bases; nucleotides outside the gene matches: 9. The CDR3 has 14 amino acids. In nucleotides, the CDR3 is TGTGCCAGCAGTCAACCGGGACAGGTGGCTGGCTACACCTTC. This encodes CASSQPGQVAGYTF.

This clonotype was seen a few times. The chain carries TRBV2 and TRBJ2-2, with D possibly matching TRBD2 (7 bases). CDR3 length: 15 amino acids. The germline gives CDR1 SNHLY, CDR2 FYNNEI. V was shortened by 0 bases and J by 9 bases, with 14 bases between the two germline ends. CDR3 in amino acids: CASSEAGGAVRELFF. CDR3 nucleotides: TGTGCCAGCAGTGAAGCTGGGGGGGCCGTCCGGGAGCTGTTTTTT.

This clonotype was counted between two and nine times. The V and J genes are TRBV12-3 or TRBV12-4 and TRBJ2-7, with 10 bases that match TRBD1. The junction had 8 bases not matched to a gene; V was cut back by 7 bases and J by 5 bases. CDR3 length: 14 residues. CDR3 in amino acids: CASKPGTGDDEQYF. The CDR3 nucleotides read TGTGCCAGCAAACCCGGGACAGGGGATGACGAGCAGTACTTC.

The rearrangement joins TRBV11-2 to TRBJ2-7, with 12 bases identical to TRBD1. V trimming: 7 bases; J trimming: 0 bases; junction bases outside the gene matches: 13. The CDR3 covers 18 residues. Germline V CDR1 and CDR2: SGHAT, FQNNGV. CDR3 coding DNA: TGTGCCAGCATCCCCGGGACAGGGGGCCGAAGGAGCTCCTACGAGCAGTACTTC. Translating gives CASIPGTGGRRSSYEQYF.

This clonotype was seen at least ten times. The genes are TRBV27 and TRBJ2-5, with D possibly matching TRBD1 (6 bases). The CDR3 length is 14 residues. CDR1 is MNHEY and CDR2 is SMNVEV in the germline V gene (reference sequence). Trimming removed 2 bases from V and 4 bases from J, with 11 bases in between. CDR3 residues: CASSLQNRVETQYF. The CDR3 DNA reads as TGTGCCAGCAGTTTACAGAACAGGGTAGAGACCCAGTACTTC.

This clonotype has a count of ten or more. The rearrangement joins TRBV5-1 to TRBJ1-1, with TRBD1 identical over 7 bases. Germline loops: CDR1 SGHRS, CDR2 YFSETQ. Trimming took 2 bases from V and 5 from J; bases not matched to a gene: 6. CDR3 length: 14 residues. The CDR3 spells CASSFTGVRTEAFF. The CDR3 DNA sequence: TGCGCCAGCAGCTTTACAGGGGTGAGGACTGAAGCTTTCTTT.

In its sample, this clonotype was seen a few times. The V gene is TRBV5-1, the J gene TRBJ2-1; 9 nucleotides align to TRBD2. With 4 bases clipped from V and 4 bases from J, the junction kept 6 bases outside the gene matches. The length of the CDR3 is 15 residues. Germline lookup yields CDR1 SGHRS and CDR2 YFSETQ. CDR3 residues: CASSPGTSNYNEQFF. The CDR3, as DNA: TGCGCCAGCAGCCCCGGGACTAGCAATTACAATGAGCAGTTCTTC.

The V and J genes are TRBV4-2 and TRBJ1-5, with 7 nucleotides matching TRBD1. V was clipped by 2 bases and J by 5 bases; unmatched bases: 9. This CDR3 region has 16 residues. CDR1 and CDR2 from the germline V gene are LGHNA and YNFKEQ. The CDR3 DNA is TGTGCCAGCAGCCAAATGACAGGGCATGAGTATCAGCCCCAGCATTTT. Protein product: CASSQMTGHEYQPQHF.

The rearrangement uses TRBV6-2 or TRBV6-3 and TRBJ2-7; tentatively, D is TRBD1 (5 bases). This CDR3 region has 14 residues. V was cut by 2 bases and J by 0 bases, with 8 bases left in between. The V gene's germline CDR1 is MNHEY and CDR2 SVGEGT. As DNA, the CDR3 is TGTGCCAGCAGTTACAGGGGAAACTCCTACGAGCAGTACTTC. Its protein product is CASSYRGNSYEQYF.

This clonotype appeared a few times. V is TRBV20-1 and J is TRBJ2-1, with D perhaps TRBD1 (5 bases). Germline V gene sequence: CDR1 DFQATT, CDR2 SNEGSKA (reference sequence). The CDR3 is 16 residues long. V shed 3 bases and J shed 1 base, with 16 bases lying between them. CDR3 nucleotides: TGCAGTGCTAGTTTAGGGGCGGACGGGTCCTACAATGAGCAGTTCTTC. Protein sequence: CSASLGADGSYNEQFF.

This clonotype occurred a few times. This chain links TRBV20-1 with TRBJ2-7; D is possibly TRBD1 or TRBD2 (5 bases each). The CDR3 has 15 amino acids. Trimming removed 6 bases from V and 0 bases from J, with 18 bases in between. The germline V gene encodes CDR1 DFQATT and CDR2 SNEGSKA (reference sequence). CDR3 in amino acids: CSAPLGWGSSYEQYF. The DNA of the CDR3 is TGCAGTGCCCCACTGGGGTGGGGGAGCTCCTACGAGCAGTACTTC.

This clonotype was picked up a small number of times. The rearrangement uses TRBV5-1 and TRBJ1-2, with D possibly TRBD1 on 5 matching bases. CDR3 length equals 14 residues. V dropped 1 base and J dropped 9 bases, with 16 bases sitting between them. Germline values: CDR1 SGHRS, CDR2 YFSETQ. In DNA, the CDR3 is TGCGCCAGCAGCTTGCCACAGACCCGGGGGAGCTACACCTTC. Encoded protein: CASSLPQTRGSYTF.

This clonotype was detected a few times. This sequence joins TRBV4-1 and TRBJ2-1; tentatively, D is TRBD2 (6 bases). This CDR3 region has 15 residues. Trimming removed 0 bases at V and 7 bases at J, with 13 bases between. The germline gives CDR1 MGHRA, CDR2 YSYEKL. The CDR3 here is CASSQERGLSNEQFF. Written as DNA, the CDR3 is TGCGCCAGCAGCCAAGAACGGGGACTCTCTAATGAGCAGTTCTTC.

The chain carries TRBV20-1 and TRBJ2-3, with D perhaps matching TRBD1 or TRBD2 (5 bases each). Trimming cost V 7 bases and J 2 bases, with 13 bases left between them. This CDR3 has 13 residues. From germline, CDR1 is DFQATT and CDR2 SNEGSKA (reference sequence). The CDR3 is CSVGDAYTDTQYF. The CDR3 DNA reads TGCAGTGTGGGGGACGCCTACACAGATACGCAGTATTTT.

This clonotype has ten or more counts. The rearrangement joins TRBV5-1 to TRBJ2-5; 12 bases map to TRBD2. The CDR3 has 16 amino acids. The V gene's germline CDR1 is SGHRS and CDR2 YFSETQ. After removal of 4 bases from V and 2 bases from J, the junction contained 6 bases not matched to a gene. This CDR3 is CASSPRLAGDQETQYF. CDR3 DNA sequence: TGCGCCAGCAGCCCACGACTAGCGGGGGATCAAGAGACCCAGTACTTC.

This clonotype occurred a few times. J is TRBJ2-5 and V is TRBV12-3 or TRBV12-4, with 7 bases matching TRBD1. Trimming cost V 5 bases and J 5 bases; bases outside gene matches: 11. This CDR3 is built from 15 residues. CDR3 region: CASSEKDRDWETQYF. CDR3 sequence (DNA): TGTGCCAGCAGTGAGAAAGACAGGGATTGGGAGACCCAGTACTTC.

This clonotype was counted between two and nine times. The chain is built from TRBV9 and TRBJ1-6; weak D call: TRBD1 (5 bases). Trimming shortened V by 3 bases and J by 3 bases, and 10 bases separated the two germline ends. This CDR3 is built from 15 residues. Germline V gene data show CDR1 as SGDLS and CDR2 as YYNGEE. The DNA for the CDR3 is TGTGCCAGCAGCGGGGGCCAAGACTATAATTCACCCCTCCACTTT. Amino acids: CASSGGQDYNSPLHF.

In this sample, this clonotype turned up many times. The chain joins TRBV12-3 or TRBV12-4 to TRBJ1-3; D gene unclear. The CDR3 loop spans 12 amino acids. With 0 bases removed from V and 5 bases from J, the gap between germline ends came to 2 bases. The CDR3: CASSLARNTIYF. In DNA, the CDR3 is TGTGCCAGCAGTTTAGCCCGAAACACCATATATTTT.

This clonotype was observed a few times. The rearrangement joins TRBV7-3 to TRBJ2-3, with 8 bases identical to TRBD1. The V segment lost 4 bases and the J segment 11 bases; nucleotides outside the gene matches: 11. This CDR3 has 14 residues. Germline V gene data show CDR1 as SGHTA and CDR2 as FQGTGA. The CDR3 spells CASSSTSGQGMQYF. The DNA for the CDR3 is TGTGCCAGCAGCTCGACATCAGGACAGGGTATGCAGTATTTT.

This clonotype was observed a handful of times. The rearrangement links TRBV4-1 to TRBJ1-1; D not certain. V gave up 1 base and J gave up 6 bases, with 15 bases separating them. The germline CDR1 and CDR2 sequences are MGHRA and YSYEKL. The CDR3 length is 15 residues. The chain's CDR3 is CASSQAAAGWAEAFF. CDR3 nucleotides: TGCGCCAGCAGCCAAGCTGCCGCCGGGTGGGCTGAAGCTTTCTTT.

This clonotype was picked up a small number of times. The chain employs TRBV20-1 and TRBJ2-3, with D possibly being TRBD2 (5 bases). Germline-derived CDR1 and CDR2 are DFQATT and SNEGSKA (reference sequence). V was pared by 7 bases and J by 3 bases, with 11 bases between. The CDR3 is 12 amino acids. CDR3 nucleotides: TGCAGTGTGACTACGACGACAGATACGCAGTATTTT. It translates to CSVTTTTDTQYF.

The chain uses TRBV9 and TRBJ2-1; 9 bases align to TRBD2. The CDR3 covers 18 residues. Trimming took 0 bases from V and 0 from J; bases not matched to a gene: 7. Germline-derived CDR1 and CDR2 are SGDLS and YYNGEE. Written as DNA, the CDR3 is TGTGCCAGCAGCGTAGATACTAGCGGGTCGAGCTCCTACAATGAGCAGTTCTTC. Translation: CASSVDTSGSSSYNEQFF.

The V call is TRBV5-1, the J call TRBJ2-3; possibly TRBD2 for D (5 bases). This CDR3 contains 17 residues. V lost 0 bases, J lost 0 bases, and 14 bases lay in between. The germline V gene has CDR1 SGHRS and CDR2 YFSETQ. CDR3 loop: CASSLDASSFSTDTQYF. The DNA for the CDR3 is TGCGCCAGCAGCTTGGACGCTAGCTCGTTTAGCACAGATACGCAGTATTTT.